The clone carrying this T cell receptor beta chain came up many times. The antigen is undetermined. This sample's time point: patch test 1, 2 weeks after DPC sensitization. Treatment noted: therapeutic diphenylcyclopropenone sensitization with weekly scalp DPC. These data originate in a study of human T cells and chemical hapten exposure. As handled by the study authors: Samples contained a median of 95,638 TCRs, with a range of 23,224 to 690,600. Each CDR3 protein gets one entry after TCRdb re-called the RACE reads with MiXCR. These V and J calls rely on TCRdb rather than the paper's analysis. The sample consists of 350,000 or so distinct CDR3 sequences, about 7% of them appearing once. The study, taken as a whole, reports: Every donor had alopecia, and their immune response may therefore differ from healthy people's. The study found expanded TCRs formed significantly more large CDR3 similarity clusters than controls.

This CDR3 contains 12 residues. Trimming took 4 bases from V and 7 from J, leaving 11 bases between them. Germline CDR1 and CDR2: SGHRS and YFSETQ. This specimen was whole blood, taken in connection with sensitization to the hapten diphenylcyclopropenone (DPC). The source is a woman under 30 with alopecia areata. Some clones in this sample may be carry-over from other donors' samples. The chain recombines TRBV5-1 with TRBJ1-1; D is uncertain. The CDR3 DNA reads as TGCGCCAGCAGCCGGGATTTCGATGAAGCTTTCTTT. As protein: CASSRDFDEAFF.